Following are 17 T cell receptor beta chains from one sample sequenced in a study of shared clonotypes between healthy human individuals. Here immunoSEQ multiplex PCR was the method, and the copy in TCRdb shows in-frame clones only, minus some. The table includes about 1.1 million clones, about 80% detected once. Sequenced sample: memory CD4+ T cells from PBMCs. This sample's subset: CD45RA-negative fraction. The origin of the receptors is a man aged 18 to 29 in good health. Some clones in this sample may be carry-over from other donors' samples.

This clone came up once. The chain recombines TRBV18 with TRBJ2-1; D assignment may be TRBD1 or TRBD2 (5 bases each). With 3 bases removed from V and 15 bases from J, the gap between germline ends came to 15 bases. Germline V CDR1 and CDR2: KGHSH, LQKENI. The CDR3 loop spans 12 amino acids. DNA for the CDR3: TGTGCCAGCTCACCCACGAGGGGAGTGGCGTTCTTC. Translating it yields CASSPTRGVAFF.

The chain is built from TRBV1 and TRBJ2-1; the DNA was not used to check the table's D call, TRBD2. TRBV1 is listed as a pseudogene. CDR3 length: 21 amino acids. CDR3 sequence: CTSSQGPPGLAGAGEHWEQFF. The CDR3 DNA is TGCACCAGCAGCCAAGGGCCTCCGGGACTAGCGGGAGCAGGCGAACATTGGGAGCAGTTCTTC.

The chain is built from TRBV25-1 and TRBJ2-1; D not certain. Germline CDR1 MGHDK, CDR2 SYGVNS. Between the trimmed V and J ends, which lost 4 bases and 7 bases, there was a span of 17 bases. CDR3 length equals 15 residues. The CDR3 reads CASSGPLSVGNEQFF. The CDR3 DNA is TGTGCCAGCAGTGGACCGCTGAGCGTAGGGAATGAGCAGTTCTTC. The whole variable domain, remainder taken from reference TRBV25-1 and TRBJ2-1, is EADIYQTPRYLVIGTGKKITLECSQTMGHDKMYWYQQDPGMELHLIHYSYGVNSTEKGDLSSESTVSRIRTEHFPLTLESARPSHTSQYLCASSGPLSVGNEQFFGPGTRLTVL.

In its sample, this clone was seen a few times. The chain joins TRBV15 to TRBJ2-4; D is unresolved. V was clipped by 0 bases and J by 5 bases, with 11 bases between them. CDR1 is LNHNV, CDR2 YYDKDF, per germline (reference sequence). The CDR3 is 15 amino acids. This chain's CDR3 is CATSRDLVRENIQYF. The CDR3, as DNA: TGTGCCACCAGCAGAGATTTAGTTCGGGAAAACATTCAGTACTTC.

The chain combines TRBV25-1 with TRBJ1-1; D is ambiguous. Germline CDR1 is MGHDK and CDR2 is SYGVNS. This CDR3 has 13 amino acids. V dropped 3 bases and J dropped 1 base, with 6 bases sitting between them. CDR3 sequence: CASSDRENTEAFF. CDR3 nucleotide sequence: TGTGCCAGCAGTGACCGGGAGAACACTGAAGCTTTCTTT.

V usage is TRBV5-8 and J usage is TRBJ1-5, with TRBD1 matching over 10 bases. V trimming: 0 bases; J trimming: 7 bases; junction bases outside the gene matches: 7. Germline CDR1 reads SGHTS; CDR2 reads YDEGEE. This CDR3 contains 16 residues. The CDR3 coding sequence is TGTGCCAGCAGCTTGGTATGGGGACAGGGGACCCAGCCCCAGCATTTT. Amino acids: CASSLVWGQGTQPQHF.

This chain connects TRBV7-9 to TRBJ2-3; D not resolved. The germline CDR1 and CDR2 sequences are SEHNR and FQNEAQ (reference sequence). Trimming pared 5 bases from V and 0 bases from J, leaving 21 bases between. The CDR3 is 18 amino acids. CDR3 amino acids: CASSQEGLEKTSTDTQYF. CDR3 DNA: TGTGCCAGCAGCCAAGAAGGGTTGGAGAAAACTAGCACAGATACGCAGTATTTT.

The chain uses TRBV18 and TRBJ1-5; D is ambiguous. The germline gives CDR1 KGHSH, CDR2 LQKENI. V was shortened by 5 bases and J by 3 bases, with 8 bases between the two germline ends. The CDR3 has 13 residues. DNA of the CDR3: TGTGCCAGCTCATCACGAGACAATCAGCCCCAGCATTTT. As protein: CASSSRDNQPQHF.

In its sample, this clone was seen once. The chain carries TRBV4-2 and TRBJ2-3; 7 nucleotides line up with TRBD2. The germline CDR1 and CDR2 sequences are LGHNA and YNFKEQ. The CDR3 length is 14 residues. V trimming: 7 bases; J trimming: 8 bases; junction bases outside the gene matches: 12. For the CDR3, the DNA is TGTGCCAGCATGGGGGAGGGCAGTGGGGGTACGCAGTATTTT. The encoded protein is CASMGEGSGGTQYF.

This clone was seen once. The chain carries TRBV4-2 and TRBJ1-3; D unclear. The CDR3 has 16 residues. V dropped 0 bases and J dropped 8 bases, with 17 bases sitting between them. CDR1 is LGHNA, CDR2 YNFKEQ, per germline. The CDR3 bases are TGTGCCAGCAGCCAAGATGCCCCGCCAGGACGGGACACCATATATTTT. Translation: CASSQDAPPGRDTIYF.

In its sample, this clone was seen a few times. Other DNA sequences from this sample encode an identical CDR3 as well. V and J are TRBV2 and TRBJ1-3; D uncertain. Germline V gene lookup returns CDR1 SNHLY and CDR2 FYNNEI. This CDR3 region has 13 residues. V lost 6 bases and J lost 0, with 6 bases in between. The CDR3, as DNA: TGTGCCAGCAGCCCAGACTCTGGAAACACCATATATTTT. It translates to CASSPDSGNTIYF.

The chain combines TRBV30 with TRBJ1-1; D perhaps matches TRBD1 (6 bases). V was shortened by 4 bases and J by 0 bases, with 18 bases between the two germline ends. The CDR3 has 16 residues. Germline V lookup: CDR1 GTSNPN, CDR2 SVGIG (reference sequence). The CDR3 region has the DNA TGTGCCTGGACCCCGCTCCGGGACACGATGAACACTGAAGCTTTCTTT. Its translation is CAWTPLRDTMNTEAFF. Using reference TRBV30 and TRBJ1-1 for the parts outside the CDR3, the full variable domain is SQTIHQWPATLVQPVGSPLSLECTVEGTSNPNLYWYRQAAGRGLQLLFYSVGIGQISSEVPQNLSASRPQDRQFILSSKKLLLSDSGFYLCAWTPLRDTMNTEAFFGQGTRLTVV.

V and J are TRBV4-2 and TRBJ1-1, with 7 bases identical to TRBD1. The trim removed 0 bases at V and 4 bases at J, leaving 8 bases unmatched. The CDR3 length is 16 residues. Per germline, CDR1 LGHNA and CDR2 YNFKEQ. CDR3 in amino acids: CASSQDGTGAFTEAFF. In DNA form, the CDR3 reads TGTGCCAGCAGCCAAGACGGTACAGGGGCGTTCACTGAAGCTTTCTTT.

This clone was found a few times. The same CDR3 is also encoded by other DNA sequences in this sample. This chain links TRBV9 with TRBJ2-7, with TRBD2 identical over 7 bases. The V gene end was trimmed by 0 bases and the J gene end by 0 bases; junction bases not matched to a gene: 0. The CDR3 has 14 amino acids. CDR1 and CDR2 from the germline V gene are SGDLS and YYNGEE. The CDR3 DNA reads TGTGCCAGCAGCGTAGGCGGGAGCTCCTACGAGCAGTACTTC. This sequence encodes CASSVGGSSYEQYF. Drawing the rest from reference TRBV9 and TRBJ2-7, the complete variable domain is DSGVTQTPKHLITATGQRVTLRCSPRSGDLSVYWYQQSLDQGLQFLIQYYNGEERAKGNILERFSAQQFPDLHSELNLSSLELGDSALYFCASSVGGSSYEQYFGPGTRLTVT.

This clone has just a few counts. V is TRBV2 and J is TRBJ1-5; TRBD1 might be the D (6 bases). The V and J ends lost 9 bases and 6 bases respectively, with 15 bases between them. Germline CDR1 is SNHLY and CDR2 is FYNNEI. This CDR3 spans 13 amino acids. The CDR3 nucleotides read TGTGCCAGATCATCGGGGGGCGGTCAGCCCCAGCATTTT. This gives the protein CARSSGGGQPQHF.

V usage is TRBV21-1 and J usage is TRBJ2-7. TRBV21-1 is a recognized pseudogene. This CDR3 spans 13 amino acids. CDR3 sequence: CASSTASSYEQYF. The CDR3 DNA reads TGTGCCAGCAGCACGGCGTCTTCCTACGAGCAGTACTTC.

CDR3 sequence reads: CASRKDNSGNTIYF. The CDR3 bases are TGTGCCAGCAGGAAGGACAACTCTGGAAACACCATATATTTT. The J gene is TRBJ1-3, the V gene TRBV2; D possibly corresponds to TRBD1 (5 bases). V gave up 6 bases and J gave up 0 bases, with 9 bases separating them. CDR3 size: 14 residues. Germline V CDR1 and CDR2: SNHLY, FYNNEI. The full variable domain, with the rest looked up from reference TRBV2 and TRBJ1-3, is EPEVTQTPSHQVTQMGQEVILRCVPISNHLYFYWYRQILGQKVEFLVSFYNNEISEKSEIFDDQFSVERPDGSNFTLKIRSTKLEDSAMYFCASRKDNSGNTIYFGEGSWLTVV.